The entry that follows covers one T cell receptor (beta chain) sequence. The data were taken from a study of siplizumab effects on memory and regulatory T cells. Assay used: immunoSEQ multiplex PCR; TCRdb lists only in-frame clones, some missing. The sample has over 95,000 clones; 80% to 95% are singletons. The junction had 12 bases not matched to a gene; V was cut back by 10 bases and J by 4 bases. This CDR3 comprises 16 residues. Germline V gene data show CDR1 as LNHDA and CDR2 as SQIVND (reference sequence). This sequence joins TRBV19 and TRBJ2-1; 11 bases match TRBD1. The source of this sequence is a human donor in good health. Material for sequencing was non-Treg CD4+ T cells sorted from blood. The CDR3 sequence: CATLRTGGIMYNEQFF. CDR3 nucleotide sequence: TGTGCCACGCTCAGGACAGGGGGCATTATGTACAATGAGCAGTTCTTC.